Listed here are 13 T cell receptor beta chains from one sample, sequenced in a study of T-cell memory formation after mild COVID-19. TCRdb passed the 5' RACE reads through MiXCR, listing each CDR3 protein once. The table has 280,000 or so distinct CDR3 sequences, more than 15% seen once. The material sequenced was PBMCs or a T cell subset sorted from them (not recorded which). All receptors derive from a man younger than 35 who had mild COVID-19 (a few samples of this study predate the infection). Cell type and time point are not known.

This clonotype has a handful of counts. The V call is TRBV2, the J call TRBJ2-3; possible D gene TRBD2, 6 bases. The germline V gene encodes CDR1 SNHLY and CDR2 FYNNEI. Between the trimmed V and J ends, which lost 7 bases and 0 bases, there was a span of 20 bases. The CDR3 runs 17 residues. In DNA, the CDR3 is TGTGCCAGCATCGCCAGCGGGCCTTACACTAGCACAGATACGCAGTATTTT. Protein: CASIASGPYTSTDTQYF.

The gene calls are TRBV29-1 and TRBJ2-3; TRBD1 or TRBD2 may be the D gene (5 bases each). The CDR3 is 16 residues long. The V and J ends lost 0 bases and 1 base respectively, with 14 bases between them. Germline V gives CDR1 SQVTM, CDR2 ANQGSEA. This CDR3 is CSVEDPDRGRTDTQYF. CDR3 DNA sequence: TGCAGCGTTGAAGACCCCGACAGAGGGCGCACAGATACGCAGTATTTT.

This chain joins TRBV27 and TRBJ1-1, with D possibly TRBD1 on 5 matching bases. This CDR3 region has 16 residues. Germline V gene sequence: CDR1 MNHEY, CDR2 SMNVEV (reference sequence). Trimming took off 3 bases at V and 4 bases at J, with 18 bases between the two ends. CDR3 coding DNA: TGTGCCAGCAGTTTCCTGGACACTTCGGGTGGCACTGAAGCTTTCTTT. It codes for CASSFLDTSGGTEAFF.

This clonotype was detected ten times or more. This sequence joins TRBV5-1 and TRBJ2-3; TRBD2 matches 14 bases. The junction had 6 bases not matched to a gene; V was cut back by 3 bases and J by 6 bases. Per the germline V gene, CDR1 is SGHRS and CDR2 is YFSETQ. This CDR3 region has 16 residues. CDR3 sequence reads: CASSSGTSGGGDTQYF. CDR3 in DNA: TGCGCCAGCAGCTCCGGGACTAGCGGGGGCGGTGATACGCAGTATTTT.

This sequence joins TRBV25-1 and TRBJ1-2; D is unresolved. This CDR3 region has 16 residues. The germline CDR1 and CDR2 sequences are MGHDK and SYGVNS. Trimming pared 5 bases from V and 3 bases from J, leaving 19 bases between. CDR3 nucleotides: TGTGCCAGCAGTACCCTAAGTGAGGGCCCCCACTATGGCTACACCTTC. It translates to CASSTLSEGPHYGYTF.

This clonotype was detected a few times. Written as DNA, the CDR3 is TGTGCCAGCAGCTTCGGGGCCTTCCAAGAGACCCAGTACTTC. This translates into CASSFGAFQETQYF. The J gene is TRBJ2-5, the V gene TRBV11-2, with D possibly called TRBD1 or TRBD2 (5 bases each). Trimming shortened V by 3 bases and J by 1 base, and 9 bases separated the two germline ends. The CDR3 has 14 residues. Per the germline V gene, CDR1 is SGHAT and CDR2 is FQNNGV.

This clonotype was picked up a small number of times. The CDR3: CASSYSKETQYF. CDR3 DNA sequence: TGTGCCAGCAGTTACTCGAAGGAGACCCAGTACTTC. The J gene is TRBJ2-5, the V gene TRBV6-5; D ambiguous. V was pared by 0 bases and J by 5 bases, with 4 bases between. Germline loops: CDR1 MNHEY, CDR2 SVGAGI. This CDR3 region has 12 residues.

This clonotype was counted ten times or more. J is TRBJ2-1 and V is TRBV5-1, with 13 bases matching TRBD2. V gave up 4 bases and J gave up 7 bases; unmatched junction bases: 5. CDR1 SGHRS and CDR2 YFSETQ come from the germline V gene. The CDR3 is 15 amino acids. CDR3 nucleotides: TGCGCCAGCAGCGGACTAGCGGGGGCCGGGAATGAGCAGTTCTTC. The encoded protein is CASSGLAGAGNEQFF.

This clonotype was seen a few times. The V and J genes are TRBV11-2 and TRBJ1-1; D gene ambiguous. In germline, CDR1 is SGHAT, CDR2 FQNNGV. V was clipped by 5 bases and J by 1 base, with 8 bases between them. The CDR3 totals 13 residues. The CDR3 DNA reads as TGTGCCAGCAGCAGGGCTGAGAACACTGAAGCTTTCTTT. It encodes CASSRAENTEAFF.

This chain links TRBV6-1 with TRBJ1-2; D not certain. The CDR3 has 12 amino acids. Per germline, CDR1 MNHNS and CDR2 SASEGT. V was cut by 2 bases and J by 8 bases, with 9 bases left in between. CDR3: CASSEYGRGYTF. DNA for the CDR3: TGTGCCAGCAGTGAATACGGGCGAGGCTACACCTTC.

In its sample, this clonotype was seen a few times. The V gene is TRBV6-2 or TRBV6-3, the J gene TRBJ2-1, with D hard to call. Trimming took 8 bases from V and 2 from J, leaving 10 bases between them. CDR1 is MNHEY, CDR2 SVGEGT, per germline. The length of the CDR3 is 13 residues. In DNA, the CDR3 is TGTGCCAGCGTACCCGGACCCTACAATGAGCAGTTCTTC. It translates to CASVPGPYNEQFF.

The table lists this clonotype with a few counts. The chain carries TRBV21-1 and TRBJ2-5; TRBD2 is the table's D call, not checked against the DNA. TRBV21-1 is flagged as a pseudogene. This CDR3 has 13 residues. The CDR3, as DNA: TGTGCAACGGGACTAGAGGTTCGAGAGACCCAGTACTTC. Protein product: CATGLEVRETQYF.

This clonotype was seen a single time. V and J are TRBV7-9 and TRBJ1-6, with D possibly being TRBD1 (5 bases). The CDR3 loop spans 14 amino acids. V was shortened by 4 bases and J by 10 bases, with 14 bases between the two germline ends. CDR1 and CDR2 (germline): SEHNR, FQNEAQ (reference sequence). For the CDR3, the DNA is TGTGCCAGCAGCTCGTCAGGGTATGGATCACCCCTCCACTTT. This gives the protein CASSSSGYGSPLHF.